The T cell receptor beta chain under discussion was sequenced for a study of shared clonotypes between healthy human individuals. Background on the study: Plates per donor: three CD4 naive, three CD4 memory, two CD8 naive, one CD8 memory.

All donors were Caucasian adults living in Nashville, Tennessee. This CDR3 has 19 residues. The germline V gene encodes CDR1 SNHLY and CDR2 FYNNEI. The V gene lost 3 bases and the J gene lost 1 base, with 19 bases spanning the gap. Measured with immunoSEQ multiplex PCR; TCRdb has only the in-frame clones, and not every one. The table lists 2,100,000 or so clones, approximately 96% of them singletons. J is TRBJ1-6 and V is TRBV2; D is unresolved. The receptor's source is a man aged 18 to 29 in good health. The sequencing input was naive CD4+ T cells sorted from blood. Subset indicated: CD45RA+ positively selected. The CDR3 loop reads CASSDGSFRPASYNSPLHF. CDR3 nucleotides: TGTGCCAGCAGTGACGGTTCCTTCAGGCCGGCATCCTATAATTCACCCCTCCACTTT.